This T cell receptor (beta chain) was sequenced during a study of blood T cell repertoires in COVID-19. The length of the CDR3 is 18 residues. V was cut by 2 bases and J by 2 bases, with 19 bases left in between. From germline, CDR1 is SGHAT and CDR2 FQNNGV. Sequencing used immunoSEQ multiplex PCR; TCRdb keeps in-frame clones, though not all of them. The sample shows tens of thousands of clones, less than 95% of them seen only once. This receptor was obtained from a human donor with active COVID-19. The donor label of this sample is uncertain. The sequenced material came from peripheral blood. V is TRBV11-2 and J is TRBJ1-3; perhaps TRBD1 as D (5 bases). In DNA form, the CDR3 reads TGTGCCAGCAGCTTAAGGCCACGGGGGGGTCGAACTGGAAACACCATATATTTT. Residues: CASSLRPRGGRTGNTIYF.